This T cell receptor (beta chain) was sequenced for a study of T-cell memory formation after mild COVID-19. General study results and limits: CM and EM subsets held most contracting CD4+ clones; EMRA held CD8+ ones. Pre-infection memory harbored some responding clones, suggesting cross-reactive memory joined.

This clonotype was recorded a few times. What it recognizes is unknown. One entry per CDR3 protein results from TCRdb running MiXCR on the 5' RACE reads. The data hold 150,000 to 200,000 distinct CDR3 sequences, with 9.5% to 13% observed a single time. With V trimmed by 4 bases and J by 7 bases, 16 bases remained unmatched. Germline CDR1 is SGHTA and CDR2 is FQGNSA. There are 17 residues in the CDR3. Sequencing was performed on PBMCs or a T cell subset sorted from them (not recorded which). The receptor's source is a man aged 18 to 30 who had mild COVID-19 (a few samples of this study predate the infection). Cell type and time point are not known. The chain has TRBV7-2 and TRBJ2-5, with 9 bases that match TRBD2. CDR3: CASSSRTSSGTFGTQYF. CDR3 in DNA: TGTGCCAGCAGCTCCCGGACCTCTAGCGGGACGTTTGGGACCCAGTACTTC.